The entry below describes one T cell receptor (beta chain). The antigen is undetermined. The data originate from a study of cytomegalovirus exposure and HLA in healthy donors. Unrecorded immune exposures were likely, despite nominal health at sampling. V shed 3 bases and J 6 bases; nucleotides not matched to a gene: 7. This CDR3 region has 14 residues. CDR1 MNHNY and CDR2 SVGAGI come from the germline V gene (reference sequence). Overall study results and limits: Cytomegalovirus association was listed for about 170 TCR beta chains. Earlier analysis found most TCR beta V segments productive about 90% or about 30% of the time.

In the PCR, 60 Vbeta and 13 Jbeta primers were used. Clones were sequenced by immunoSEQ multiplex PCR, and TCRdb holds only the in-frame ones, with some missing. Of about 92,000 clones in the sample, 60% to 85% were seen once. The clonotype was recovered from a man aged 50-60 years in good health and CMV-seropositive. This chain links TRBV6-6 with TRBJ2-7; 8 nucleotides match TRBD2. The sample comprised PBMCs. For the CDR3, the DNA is TGTGCCAGCAGTTATGGTGGACTAGCCGGCGAGCAGTACTTC. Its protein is CASSYGGLAGEQYF.